This passage covers 21 T cell receptor beta chains from one sample sequenced in a study of blood T cell repertoires in COVID-19. Some clones are missing from TCRdb's copy, which holds only in-frame ones; the method was immunoSEQ multiplex PCR. The sample consists of approximately 260,000 clones, around 90% of them appearing once. Sample: peripheral blood. The receptors come from a woman between 70 and 85 years old with COVID-19, enrolled during active disease.

This sequence joins TRBV10-3 and TRBJ1-2, with 8 bases identical to TRBD1. V trimming: 2 bases; J trimming: 7 bases; junction bases outside the gene matches: 0. The CDR3 covers 12 residues. CDR1 ENHRY and CDR2 SYGVKD come from the germline V gene. CDR3 coding DNA: TGTGCCATCAGTGAGCAGGGGGCTGGCTACACCTTC. Its protein is CAISEQGAGYTF.

The rearrangement joins TRBV5-1 to TRBJ2-3; TRBD2 agrees at 8 bases. The CDR3 loop spans 13 amino acids. V lost 3 bases and J lost 12; bases outside the gene matches: 9. CDR1 SGHRS and CDR2 YFSETQ come from the germline V gene. CDR3 DNA: TGCGCCAGCAGCTCGACAGGCGGGAGGTTCCAGTATTTT. It specifies CASSSTGGRFQYF.

The chain has TRBV27 and TRBJ1-4; possible D gene TRBD1, 6 bases. Germline CDR1 reads MNHEY; CDR2 reads SMNVEV (reference sequence). The CDR3 is 15 residues long. V was clipped by 0 bases and J by 4 bases, with 9 bases between them. CDR3 amino acids: CASSLSWGLNEKLFF. CDR3 nucleotides: TGTGCCAGCAGTTTATCTTGGGGGCTTAATGAAAAACTGTTTTTT.

J is TRBJ2-3 and V is TRBV19; 9 bases are shared with TRBD1. This CDR3 is 14 amino acids long. V shed 4 bases, J shed 4 bases, and the junction held 3 bases outside the gene matches. Germline assignment: CDR1 LNHDA and CDR2 SQIVND (reference sequence). Here the CDR3 DNA reads TGTGCCAGTAGTACCGGACAGGGGTCAGATACGCAGTATTTT. Translating it yields CASSTGQGSDTQYF.

The V and J genes are TRBV28 and TRBJ2-7; the match to TRBD1 covers 9 bases. J was trimmed by 9 bases and V by 4 bases; bases with no gene match: 10. Germline CDR1 reads MDHEN; CDR2 reads SYDVKM. CDR3 size: 14 residues. The CDR3 DNA sequence: TGTGCCAGCAGTTCCCCGGGGGACAGGGCTGTGCAGTACTTC. This encodes CASSSPGDRAVQYF.

This chain links TRBV9 with TRBJ2-7; D may be TRBD2 (6 bases). With 1 base removed from V and 2 bases from J, the gap between germline ends came to 10 bases. This CDR3 has 14 amino acids. CDR1 and CDR2 (germline): SGDLS, YYNGEE. The CDR3 protein is CASSVIADTYEQYF. In DNA, the CDR3 is TGTGCCAGCAGCGTAATAGCGGATACCTACGAGCAGTACTTC.

This chain uses TRBV7-9 with TRBJ2-3; 7 bases align to TRBD2. V lost 1 base, J lost 0 bases, and 4 bases stayed unmatched. The CDR3 length is 16 residues. The germline V gene has CDR1 SEHNR and CDR2 FQNEAQ (reference sequence). DNA for the CDR3: TGTGCCAGCAGCTTAGGAGCTAGCGGAAGCACAGATACGCAGTATTTT. It translates to CASSLGASGSTDTQYF.

The chain carries TRBV18 and TRBJ1-1; D is perhaps TRBD1 (5 bases). CDR1 KGHSH and CDR2 LQKENI come from the germline V gene. Trimming pared 6 bases from V and 5 bases from J, leaving 19 bases between. CDR3 size: 15 residues. This CDR3 is CASSPGERGGTEAFF. DNA of the CDR3: TGTGCCAGCTCCCCAGGTGAAAGGGGAGGAACTGAAGCTTTCTTT. Full variable domain (rest looked up from reference TRBV18 and TRBJ1-1): NAGVMQNPRHLVRRRGQEARLRCSPMKGHSHVYWYRQLPEEGLKFMVYLQKENIIDESGMPKERFSAEFPKEGPSILRIQQVVRGDSAAYFCASSPGERGGTEAFFGQGTRLTVV.

The V and J genes are TRBV7-2 and TRBJ1-1; D uncertain. CDR3 length: 13 amino acids. The V end lost 6 bases, the J end lost 4 bases, and 12 bases lay between the germline ends. Germline assignment: CDR1 SGHTA and CDR2 FQGNSA. The CDR3 coding sequence is TGTGCCAGCAGAGATCGACGGGGCACTGAAGCTTTCTTT. This codes for CASRDRRGTEAFF.

The V call is TRBV19, the J call TRBJ2-7; 10 bases line up with TRBD1. There are 14 residues in the CDR3. Germline V CDR1 and CDR2: LNHDA, SQIVND (reference sequence). J lost 6 bases, V lost 3 bases, and 5 bases had no gene match. In DNA, the CDR3 is TGTGCCAGTAGTATTCAGACAGGGGGCGGCGAGCAGTACTTC. Amino acids: CASSIQTGGGEQYF.

The V gene is TRBV11-3, the J gene TRBJ2-1, with 11 bases identical to TRBD1. The junction had 5 bases not matched to a gene; V was cut back by 4 bases and J by 6 bases. Germline V gene lookup returns CDR1 SGHNT and CDR2 YENEEA. CDR3 length: 15 residues. This chain's CDR3 is CASSWTGGVGNEQFF. The CDR3 DNA sequence: TGTGCCAGCAGCTGGACAGGGGGCGTAGGCAATGAGCAGTTCTTC.

This chain joins TRBV5-1 and TRBJ2-3, with a weak D call TRBD2 (6 bases). Per germline, CDR1 SGHRS and CDR2 YFSETQ. V lost 4 bases, J lost 6 bases, and 21 bases lay in between. The CDR3 is 16 residues long. CDR3 region: CASSGRARETPDTQYF. The CDR3 region has the DNA TGCGCCAGCAGCGGAAGAGCCCGGGAGACGCCGGATACGCAGTATTTT.

V is TRBV4-1 and J is TRBJ2-2, with no clear D. CDR1 is MGHRA and CDR2 is YSYEKL in the germline V gene. This CDR3 comprises 15 residues. V was cut by 1 base and J by 5 bases, with 11 bases left in between. CDR3 DNA sequence: TGCGCCAGCAGCCAAGGCCCGACTGGGACCGGGGAGCTGTTTTTT. Its protein product is CASSQGPTGTGELFF.

In its sample, this clone was seen once. The chain is built from TRBV28 and TRBJ1-1; D is perhaps TRBD1 (6 bases). This CDR3 has 12 amino acids. The germline gives CDR1 MDHEN, CDR2 SYDVKM. The V gene lost 2 bases and the J gene lost 7 bases, with 8 bases spanning the gap. CDR3 bases: TGTGCCAGCAGTTTAGTGGACAGTGAAGCTTTCTTT. Translated, it gives CASSLVDSEAFF.

The rearrangement joins TRBV7-9 to TRBJ1-1; 9 bases match TRBD1. This CDR3 is 14 amino acids long. The germline V gene has CDR1 SEHNR and CDR2 FQNEAQ (reference sequence). With 5 bases clipped from V and 4 bases from J, the junction kept 5 bases outside the gene matches. CDR3 coding DNA: TGTGCCAGCAGCAAACAGGGGGCGATCACTGAAGCTTTCTTT. This translates into CASSKQGAITEAFF.

Remarks on this clone: The same CDR3 can be traced to other DNA sequences in this sample. The chain employs TRBV28 and TRBJ1-5, with 7 bases that match TRBD1. The CDR3 runs 14 residues. Trimming took 7 bases from V and 2 from J; bases not matched to a gene: 5. Germline lookup yields CDR1 MDHEN and CDR2 SYDVKM. The CDR3 protein is CASTLGQGNQPQHF. The DNA of the CDR3 is TGTGCCAGCACCCTAGGACAGGGCAATCAGCCCCAGCATTTT. Full variable domain (outside the CDR3, taken from reference TRBV28 and TRBJ1-5): DVKVTQSSRYLVKRTGEKVFLECVQDMDHENMFWYRQDPGLGLRLIYFSYDVKMKEKGDIPEGYSVSREKKERFSLILESASTNQTSMYLCASTLGQGNQPQHFGDGTRLSIL.

The chain recombines TRBV10-3 with TRBJ1-1; maybe TRBD1 (6 bases). The V end lost 3 bases, the J end lost 11 bases, and 16 bases lay between the germline ends. This CDR3 comprises 13 residues. Germline CDR1 ENHRY, CDR2 SYGVKD. CDR3 region: CAISDDRQSRAFF. CDR3 in DNA: TGTGCCATCAGTGATGACAGGCAGTCGCGGGCTTTCTTT.

This chain connects TRBV7-9 to TRBJ1-2; D remains ambiguous. Germline CDR1 is SEHNR and CDR2 is FQNEAQ (reference sequence). The CDR3 sequence is 15 residues long. The V end lost 0 bases, the J end lost 8 bases, and 16 bases lay between the germline ends. This CDR3 is CASSLAEGATVGYTF. The CDR3 coding sequence is TGTGCCAGCAGCTTAGCGGAGGGTGCCACCGTCGGCTACACCTTC.

This chain connects TRBV3-1 (or the pseudogene TRBV3-2) to TRBJ1-1; D unclear. The CDR3 sequence is 13 residues long. Germline V gene data show CDR1 as LGHDT and CDR2 as YNNKEL (reference sequence). Trimming left V 4 bases short and J 5 bases short, with 11 bases between. CDR3 sequence: CASSPSPITEAFF. For the CDR3, the DNA is TGTGCCAGCAGCCCTAGTCCGATAACTGAAGCTTTCTTT.

This chain uses TRBV23-1 with TRBJ2-7; the D gene is possibly TRBD1 (7 bases). TRBV23-1 is classed as an ORF, of uncertain function. V was trimmed by 5 bases and J by 3 bases, leaving 20 bases between them. The CDR3 consists of 16 residues. DNA for the CDR3: TGCGCCAGCAGTTCCAAAGGCCAGGGGGGAATCTACGAGCAGTACTTC. It specifies CASSSKGQGGIYEQYF.

The rearrangement uses TRBV5-6 and TRBJ2-1, with 10 positions matching TRBD2. J was trimmed by 12 bases and V by 0 bases; bases with no gene match: 9. Germline V lookup: CDR1 SGHDT, CDR2 YYEEEE. The CDR3 is 15 residues long. The CDR3 spells CASSLDGAGGPGQFF. The DNA for the CDR3 is TGTGCCAGCAGCTTGGATGGAGCGGGAGGGCCGGGGCAGTTCTTC.